The rows below give T cell receptor beta chains drawn from one sample of a study of somatic mutations in cytotoxic T cells in rheumatoid arthritis. Generated by immunoSEQ multiplex PCR, the TCRdb table keeps only in-frame clones and is missing some. Of fewer than 15,000 clones listed, 72% are singletons. Sequenced input: CD8+ T cells sorted from blood. The receptors shown here come from an adult with rheumatoid arthritis. The CDR3 runs from the conserved cysteine through the conserved F or W. The D gene is left open where the match is weak. Where a row states a size, it is once, few, many or the class of an expanded clone; other rows omit it.

j_call v_call clone_size d_call cdr3_nt cdr3_aa
TRBJ2-3 TRBV9 . TRBD2 TGTGCCAGCAGCGTAGACCGCGGCGGGGGGGCCTCTCCGCAGTATTTT CASSVDRGGGASPQYF
TRBJ1-5 TRBV7-9 few . TGTGCCAGCAGTTTTAACCCAGGGCCCCAGCATTTT CASSFNPGPQHF
TRBJ2-7 TRBV4-1 . . TGCGCCAGCAGCCAAGATCAGGGCAGTAGCTACGAGCAGTACTTC CASSQDQGSSYEQYF
TRBJ1-2 TRBV6-5 few . TGTGCCAGCAGTTACCAACAGAACTATGGCTACACCTTC CASSYQQNYGYTF
TRBJ2-2 TRBV4-2 . . TGTGCCAGCAGCCTAAGGCCCAACGCCGGGGAGCTGTTTTTT CASSLRPNAGELFF
TRBJ1-1 TRBV13 once . TGTGCCAGCAGCCTAAACCGTGAAGCTTTCTTT CASSLNREAFF
TRBJ1-1 TRBV4-1 few . TGCGCCAGCAGCCAAGGGGGCTACATGAACACTGAAGCTTTCTTT CASSQGGYMNTEAFF
TRBJ1-1 TRBV14 . . TGTGCCAGCAGCGTCGGGGCCACTACACTGAACACTGAAGCTTTCTTT CASSVGATTLNTEAFF
TRBJ1-1 TRBV5-6 . . TGTGCCAGCAGCTGGACAGTCAGGAGCCCCGCACATGAAGCTTTCTTT CASSWTVRSPAHEAFF
TRBJ2-1 TRBV4-1 . TRBD2 TGCGCCAGCAGCCAGGCCTCAGCGGGACCAACCTACAATGAGCAGTTCTTC CASSQASAGPTYNEQFF
TRBJ2-3 TRBV4-1 . . TGCGCCAGCAGCCAGGTGGTAACAGATACGCAGTATTTT CASSQVVTDTQYF
TRBJ2-7 TRBV5-1 . TRBD1 TGCGCCAGCAGCTTACGCGGGACAGGGGTAGGGGTCTACGAGCAGTACTTC CASSLRGTGVGVYEQYF
TRBJ1-2 TRBV21-1 . . TGTGCCAGCAGCAAAGCGCCTGGACAGGGGGTTAACTATGGCTACACCTTC CASSKAPGQGVNYGYTF
TRBJ2-7 TRBV6-5 . TRBD2 TGTGCCAGTGCGGAGGGCGGGGGGGCCGACGAGCAGTACTTC CASAEGGGADEQYF